Following are 28 T cell receptor beta chains from one sample sequenced in a study of T cells in Graves' hyperthyroidism and ophthalmopathy. From RNA transcripts, TCR beta CDR3 regions were amplified. The HTBI primer set was used in a first-round RT-PCR of the TCR CDR3. TCRdb re-derived calls from the multiplex PCR reads in MiXCR, one entry per CDR3 protein. The table lists 600,000 or so distinct CDR3 sequences, 15% to 20% of them singletons, with 3.8% in the top ten. The sequencing sample was made of blood. These TCRs come from a woman aged 25 to 39 with Graves' hyperthyroidism.

This clonotype was counted ten times or more. J is TRBJ2-3 and V is TRBV27, with 10 nucleotides matching TRBD2. The CDR3 has 19 amino acids. V lost 3 bases, J lost 3 bases, and 15 bases stayed unmatched. CDR1 MNHEY and CDR2 SMNVEV come from the germline V gene (reference sequence). DNA for the CDR3: TGTGCCAGCAGTTTCTATGGGGGAGGAGCGGGAGGGTCGACAGATACGCAGTATTTT. Translating gives CASSFYGGGAGGSTDTQYF.

This clonotype was found a few times. The gene calls are TRBV6-2 or TRBV6-3 and TRBJ2-7; D is undetermined. V was pared by 2 bases and J by 3 bases, with 11 bases between. CDR1 is MNHEY, CDR2 SVGEGT, per germline. CDR3 length equals 14 residues. CDR3 amino acids: CASSYRLRSYEQYF. CDR3 in DNA: TGTGCCAGCAGTTACCGCCTCAGAAGCTACGAGCAGTACTTC.

The rearrangement uses TRBV3-1 and TRBJ2-3; the match to TRBD2 covers 7 bases. CDR3 length: 16 amino acids. Germline CDR1 is LGHDT and CDR2 is YNNKEL (reference sequence). Unmatched junction bases numbered 4, after V lost 1 base and J lost 0 bases. The CDR3 DNA sequence: TGTGCCAGCAGCCAAGCCGGGAGGTCGAGCACAGATACGCAGTATTTT. It codes for CASSQAGRSSTDTQYF.

This clonotype was recorded many times. The chain uses TRBV11-2 and TRBJ2-3, with TRBD1 matching 11 bases. Germline trimming cut 5 bases from V and 8 bases from J; bases unmatched to any gene: 9. In germline, CDR1 is SGHAT, CDR2 FQNNGV. CDR3 length equals 15 residues. The CDR3 sequence: CASSPLGGQGGTQYF. The CDR3 DNA is TGTGCCAGCAGCCCCCTGGGGGGACAGGGGGGTACGCAGTATTTT.

The chain is built from TRBV20-1 and TRBJ2-2; no clear D gene. Germline V gene lookup returns CDR1 DFQATT and CDR2 SNEGSKA (reference sequence). The CDR3 extends over 12 amino acids. V lost 6 bases and J lost 5, with 10 bases in between. DNA of the CDR3: TGCAGTGCCGCCCTGGGGACCGGGGAGCTGTTTTTT. Translation: CSAALGTGELFF.

This clonotype appeared many times. The V gene is TRBV28, the J gene TRBJ2-1, with 9 bases lining up with TRBD2. V lost 7 bases and J lost 7; bases outside the gene matches: 17. The germline gives CDR1 MDHEN, CDR2 SYDVKM. The CDR3 length is 17 residues. The CDR3 nucleotides read TGTGCCAGCACCTCCGGACTTAGCGGGAGACATGGTAATGAGCAGTTCTTC. Translating it yields CASTSGLSGRHGNEQFF.

The rearrangement links TRBV6-2 or TRBV6-3 to TRBJ1-3, with D perhaps TRBD1 (5 bases). V was cut by 5 bases and J by 7 bases, with 15 bases left in between. The CDR3 totals 14 residues. CDR1 and CDR2 from the germline V gene are MNHEY and SVGEGT. The CDR3 spells CASSTGTAINTIYF. CDR3 DNA sequence: TGTGCCAGCAGTACCGGGACGGCTATCAACACCATATATTTT.

In this sample, this clonotype turned up many times. V gene TRBV12-3 or TRBV12-4 combines with J gene TRBJ2-3; a weak D match, TRBD1 (6 bases). The CDR3 is 13 amino acids. V was trimmed by 7 bases and J by 5 bases, leaving 13 bases between them. The CDR3 sequence is CASTSGAGDTQYF. The CDR3 DNA reads as TGTGCCAGCACCTCAGGGGCCGGAGATACGCAGTATTTT.

This clonotype has ten or more counts. The chain is built from TRBV6-1 and TRBJ1-2; 8 nucleotides match TRBD1. This CDR3 is built from 15 residues. V shed 4 bases and J 4 bases; nucleotides not matched to a gene: 8. Germline V gives CDR1 MNHNS, CDR2 SASEGT. The CDR3 loop is CASSGRTGMGYGYTF. The CDR3 bases are TGTGCCAGCAGTGGACGGACAGGGATGGGCTATGGCTACACCTTC.

This clonotype was counted many times. The CDR3 nucleotides are TGTGCCATCAGTCCAGGGAGTGGCTACACCTTC. This codes for CAISPGSGYTF. The V call is TRBV10-3, the J call TRBJ1-2; the D gene is possibly TRBD1 (5 bases). Trimming left V 5 bases short and J 7 bases short, with 8 bases between. This CDR3 region has 11 residues. Per the germline V gene, CDR1 is ENHRY and CDR2 is SYGVKD.

This clonotype was counted ten times or more. CDR3 protein: CASSLISRGNEKLFF. CDR3 nucleotides: TGTGCCAGCAGCTTAATATCCCGGGGTAATGAAAAACTGTTTTTT. The chain uses TRBV11-2 and TRBJ1-4; D is uncertain. Germline V CDR1 and CDR2: SGHAT, FQNNGV. CDR3 length: 15 amino acids. The V end lost 2 bases, the J end lost 4 bases, and 11 bases lay between the germline ends.

This clonotype was detected many times. The chain is built from TRBV20-1 and TRBJ2-7, with 9 bases fitting TRBD2. Trimming took 5 bases from V and 0 from J; bases not matched to a gene: 8. The CDR3 length is 15 residues. CDR1 and CDR2 from the germline V gene are DFQATT and SNEGSKA (reference sequence). The CDR3 protein is CSARTSVGISYEQYF. The CDR3 DNA reads as TGCAGTGCTCGGACTAGCGTTGGTATCTCCTACGAGCAGTACTTC.

V is TRBV15 and J is TRBJ2-2; 8 nucleotides match TRBD2. V lost 8 bases to trimming and J lost 6 bases; unmatched junction nucleotides: 8. The CDR3 covers 14 residues. Germline V gene lookup returns CDR1 LNHNV and CDR2 YYDKDF (reference sequence). The CDR3 nucleotides read TGTGCCACCCAAGGGGCTAGCGGGTCCGGGGAGCTGTTTTTT. Its protein is CATQGASGSGELFF.

The chain recombines TRBV6-5 with TRBJ2-7; 11 positions match TRBD2. The CDR3 loop spans 16 amino acids. V shed 2 bases and J 6 bases; nucleotides not matched to a gene: 9. CDR1 MNHEY and CDR2 SVGAGI come from the germline V gene. The CDR3 region is CASSYKTSGSSGEQYF. CDR3 coding DNA: TGTGCCAGCAGTTACAAAACTAGCGGGAGTAGTGGCGAGCAGTACTTC.

This clonotype was observed many times. The chain joins TRBV7-2 to TRBJ2-5, with a weak D call TRBD2 (7 bases). Germline assignment: CDR1 SGHTA and CDR2 FQGNSA. The CDR3 has 15 residues. Trimming cost V 5 bases and J 9 bases, with 22 bases left between them. In nucleotides, the CDR3 is TGTGCCAGCAGCCCCTCAAAGGGGGGGTATTCGGCCCAGTACTTC. Its translation is CASSPSKGGYSAQYF.

On this clonotype itself: A read error may produce the germline difference seen at one junction end. V usage is TRBV28 and J usage is TRBJ2-5; TRBD2 matches at 7 bases. CDR3 length: 13 amino acids. Germline V lookup: CDR1 MDHEN, CDR2 SYDVKM. CDR3 bases: TGTGCCAGCACCTCGGGACTACAAGCGACCCAGCACTTC. This translates into CASTSGLQATQHF.

This clonotype has a handful of counts. The rearrangement links TRBV7-2 to TRBJ2-7, with D possibly called TRBD1 or TRBD2 (5 bases each). The germline V and J ends were trimmed by 5 bases and 2 bases, with 19 bases remaining between them. Germline V gives CDR1 SGHTA, CDR2 FQGNSA. This CDR3 has 16 residues. DNA of the CDR3: TGTGCCAGCAGCCCGACCGGGGCGGTTCACACCTACGAGCAGTACTTC. The encoded protein is CASSPTGAVHTYEQYF.

This clonotype occurred a few times. The chain uses TRBV7-6 and TRBJ2-2, with TRBD2 matching over 13 bases. CDR1 and CDR2 (germline): SGHVS, FNYEAQ. Trimming at V came to 7 bases and at J to 10 bases, leaving 12 bases not matched to a gene. The CDR3 runs 16 residues. Here the CDR3 reads CASTLLAGGPGEELFF. CDR3 in DNA: TGTGCCAGCACCCTACTAGCGGGAGGGCCGGGGGAGGAGCTGTTTTTT.

In this sample, this clonotype turned up many times. J is TRBJ2-7 and V is TRBV7-2; 12 bases align to TRBD2. V lost 5 bases to trimming and J lost 3 bases; unmatched junction nucleotides: 14. The CDR3 consists of 18 residues. The germline V gene encodes CDR1 SGHTA and CDR2 FQGNSA. In DNA, the CDR3 is TGTGCCAGCAGCCACCTAATGGGTCCGGGACTAGCGGGCTACGAGCAGTACTTC. Its translation is CASSHLMGPGLAGYEQYF.

This clonotype was observed at least ten times. The V and J genes are TRBV11-2 and TRBJ2-3; D unresolved. V lost 1 base to trimming and J lost 1 base, with 9 bases between them. The CDR3 totals 15 residues. Germline CDR1 reads SGHAT; CDR2 reads FQNNGV. The CDR3 bases are TGTGCCAGCAGCTTAGGAACGGTGGGCACAGATACGCAGTATTTT. Protein product: CASSLGTVGTDTQYF. The whole variable domain, filled in from reference TRBV11-2 and TRBJ2-3, reads EAGVAQSPRYKIIEKRQSVAFWCNPISGHATLYWYQQILGQGPKLLIQFQNNGVVDDSQLPKDRFSAERLKGVDSTLKIQPAKLEDSAVYLCASSLGTVGTDTQYFGPGTRLTVL.

This clonotype has ten or more counts. This chain joins TRBV2 and TRBJ1-1; D possibly corresponds to TRBD1 (5 bases). There are 14 residues in the CDR3. Trimming left V 6 bases short and J 0 bases short, with 11 bases between. CDR1 is SNHLY and CDR2 is FYNNEI in the germline V gene. The CDR3 sequence is CASRQDGLNTEAFF. The CDR3 bases are TGTGCCAGCAGACAGGACGGGCTGAACACTGAAGCTTTCTTT.

This clonotype was observed a few times. The chain carries TRBV20-1 and TRBJ2-7; D perhaps matches TRBD1 (5 bases). V lost 0 bases and J lost 2, with 11 bases in between. Per germline, CDR1 DFQATT and CDR2 SNEGSKA (reference sequence). This CDR3 has 14 residues. DNA for the CDR3: TGCAGTGCTAGAGAGGGGCGGCAGACCTACGAGCAGTACTTC. It specifies CSAREGRQTYEQYF.

This clonotype has a handful of counts. The gene calls are TRBV5-1 and TRBJ2-1, with a tentative D call TRBD2 (6 bases). V was pared by 2 bases and J by 7 bases, with 10 bases between. This CDR3 has 13 amino acids. Per the germline V gene, CDR1 is SGHRS and CDR2 is YFSETQ. The CDR3 reads CASSFGGMNEQFF. As DNA, the CDR3 is TGCGCCAGCAGCTTTGGAGGGATGAATGAGCAGTTCTTC.

There are many counts of this clonotype. The chain has TRBV7-8 and TRBJ2-7, with 7 bases lining up with TRBD2. V shed 5 bases and J 4 bases; nucleotides not matched to a gene: 8. The CDR3 extends over 14 amino acids. CDR1 and CDR2 from the germline V gene are SGHVS and FQNEAQ. CDR3 protein: CASSGEGLGYEQYF. CDR3 nucleotides: TGTGCCAGCAGCGGGGAAGGACTAGGGTACGAGCAGTACTTC.

This clonotype was counted between two and nine times. The J gene is TRBJ1-2, the V gene TRBV4-1; TRBD1 agrees at 9 bases. This CDR3 has 16 residues. J gave up 3 bases and V 1 base, and 6 bases lay outside the gene matches. Germline CDR1 and CDR2: MGHRA and YSYEKL. CDR3 residues: CASSQAPTGGDYGYTF. DNA of the CDR3: TGCGCCAGCAGCCAAGCTCCGACAGGGGGGGACTATGGCTACACCTTC.

This clonotype was seen at least ten times. The rearrangement joins TRBV2 to TRBJ2-5, with a possible D match to TRBD2 (6 bases). V lost 2 bases and J 2 bases, leaving 12 bases between the germline ends. The CDR3 sequence is 15 residues long. The germline V gene encodes CDR1 SNHLY and CDR2 FYNNEI. The CDR3 is CASSEHSGVQETQYF. The CDR3 region has the DNA TGTGCCAGCAGTGAACACTCGGGAGTTCAAGAGACCCAGTACTTC.

V is TRBV6-1 and J is TRBJ1-2; no reliable D call. The germline V and J ends were trimmed by 7 bases and 4 bases, with 16 bases remaining between them. The CDR3 is made up of 14 amino acids. Per germline, CDR1 MNHNS and CDR2 SASEGT. CDR3 protein: CASTPTRQTYGYTF. CDR3 DNA sequence: TGTGCCAGCACCCCGACGCGGCAGACCTATGGCTACACCTTC.

Concerning this clonotype: A clone one base away is much larger, so this may be a read error. The chain recombines TRBV30 with TRBJ1-1, with TRBD1 matching over 7 bases. The CDR3 covers 13 residues. Germline V CDR1 and CDR2: GTSNPN, SVGIG (reference sequence). The CDR3 coding sequence is TGTGCCTGGAGTTACGGAGGGGGCACTGAAGTTTTCTTT. Translated: CAWSYGGGTEVFF.